This TCR beta chain originates from a study of beta chain features in type 1 diabetes. Deletions cut 4 bases from V and 8 bases from J, with 16 bases between. The CDR3 loop spans 14 amino acids. Germline V gives CDR1 SGHNT, CDR2 YYREEE (reference sequence). Expressed TCRB transcripts were sequenced after all isolated RNA was converted to cDNA. The method was immunoSEQ multiplex PCR; TCRdb's version includes in-frame clones alone and lacks a portion of them. The sample has about 220,000 clones; 9.5% to 13% are singletons. This clone was counted a few times. The sample consisted of central memory CD4+ T cells from blood. The TCR originated in a man younger than 35 in good health. This chain joins TRBV5-4 and TRBJ2-4, with D unclear. CDR3 residues: CASSRYSQFDIQYF. CDR3 in DNA: TGTGCCAGCAGCCGGTACTCGCAATTTGACATTCAGTACTTC. Full variable domain (remainder filled in from reference TRBV5-4 and TRBJ2-4): ETGVTQSPTHLIKTRGQQVTLRCSSQSGHNTVSWYQQALGQGPQFIFQYYREEENGRGNFPPRFSGLQFPNYSSELNVNALELDDSALYLCASSRYSQFDIQYFGAGTRLSVL.